What follows are 2 T cell receptor beta chains derived from one specimen sequenced in a study of CD8+CD57+ T cells in acquired aplastic anemia. CD8+CD57+ cell expansion, shown by flow cytometry, had occurred in the patients selected for sequencing. Genomic DNA provided the template from which TCR beta VDJ and CDR3 profiles were obtained. One entry per CDR3 protein, called by TCRdb with MiXCR from the reads. The table has 150,000 to 200,000 distinct CDR3 sequences, 45% to 55% seen once. The sequencing input was sorted CD4+, CD8+, or CD8+CD57+ T cells (not recorded which) from PBMCs. The receptors originated from a human donor with aplastic anemia.

The chain employs TRBV19 and TRBJ1-6; a possible D gene is TRBD1 (6 bases). The germline CDR1 and CDR2 sequences are LNHDA and SQIVND (reference sequence). V lost 4 bases and J 6 bases, leaving 10 bases between the germline ends. The CDR3 loop spans 14 amino acids. CDR3 protein: CASSSRTANSPLHF. The CDR3 DNA follows: TGTGCCAGTAGTAGTCGGACAGCTAATTCACCCCTCCACTTT.

V usage is TRBV10-3 and J usage is TRBJ1-2, with 7 bases identical to TRBD1. This CDR3 region has 14 residues. CDR1 is ENHRY and CDR2 is SYGVKD in the germline V gene. The J segment lost 8 bases and the V segment lost 7 bases, leaving 13 bases of the junction unmatched. The CDR3 coding sequence is TGTGCCATCACTCGAGACAGGGATCCAGCGGGCTACACCTTC. It encodes CAITRDRDPAGYTF.